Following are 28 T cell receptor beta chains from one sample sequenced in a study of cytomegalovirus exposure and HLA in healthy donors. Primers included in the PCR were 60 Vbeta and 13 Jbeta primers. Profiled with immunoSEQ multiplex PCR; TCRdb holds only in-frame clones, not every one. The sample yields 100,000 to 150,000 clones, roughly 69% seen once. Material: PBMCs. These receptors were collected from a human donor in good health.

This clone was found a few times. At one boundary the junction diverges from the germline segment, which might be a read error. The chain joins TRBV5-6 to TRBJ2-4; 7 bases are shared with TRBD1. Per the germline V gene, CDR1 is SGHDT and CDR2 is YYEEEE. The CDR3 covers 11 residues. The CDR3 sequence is CASSDRDSVNF. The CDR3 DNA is TGTGCCAGCAGCGACCGGGACAGCGTCAACTTC.

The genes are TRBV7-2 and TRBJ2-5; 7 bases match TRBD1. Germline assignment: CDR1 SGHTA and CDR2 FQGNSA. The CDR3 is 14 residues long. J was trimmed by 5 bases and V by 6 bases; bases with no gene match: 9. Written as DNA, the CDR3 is TGTGCCAGCAGTTCTGACAGGGTAGTCGAGACCCAGTACTTC. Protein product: CASSSDRVVETQYF.

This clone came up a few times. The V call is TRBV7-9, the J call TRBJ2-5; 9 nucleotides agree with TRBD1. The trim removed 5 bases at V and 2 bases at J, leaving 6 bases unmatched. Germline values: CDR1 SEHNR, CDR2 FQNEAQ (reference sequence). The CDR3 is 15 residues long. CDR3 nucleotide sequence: TGTGCCAGCAGCGCCCCTGACAGGGGGCAAGAGACCCAGTACTTC. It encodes CASSAPDRGQETQYF.

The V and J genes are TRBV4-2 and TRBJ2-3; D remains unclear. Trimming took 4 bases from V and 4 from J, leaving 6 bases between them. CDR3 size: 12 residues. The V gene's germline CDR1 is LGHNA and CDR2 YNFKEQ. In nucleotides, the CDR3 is TGTGCCAGCAGCCCTTACTCAGATACGCAGTATTTT. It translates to CASSPYSDTQYF.

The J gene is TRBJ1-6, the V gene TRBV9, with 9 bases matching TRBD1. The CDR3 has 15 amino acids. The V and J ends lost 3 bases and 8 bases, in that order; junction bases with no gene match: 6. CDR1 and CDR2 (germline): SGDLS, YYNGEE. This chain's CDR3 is CASSAGQGTYSPLHF. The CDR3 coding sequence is TGTGCCAGCAGCGCCGGACAGGGGACCTATTCACCCCTCCACTTT.

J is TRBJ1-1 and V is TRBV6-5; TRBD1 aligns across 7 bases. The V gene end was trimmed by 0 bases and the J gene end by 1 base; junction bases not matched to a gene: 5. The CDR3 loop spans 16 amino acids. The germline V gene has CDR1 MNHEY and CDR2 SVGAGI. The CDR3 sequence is CASSYSTGLQNTEAFF. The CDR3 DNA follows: TGTGCCAGCAGTTACTCGACAGGGCTTCAGAACACTGAAGCTTTCTTT.

CDR3 sequence reads: CASNPDRDGLGYTF. Here the CDR3 DNA reads TGTGCCAGCAACCCTGACAGGGACGGTCTGGGCTACACCTTC. The rearrangement joins TRBV28 to TRBJ1-2; 7 bases agree with TRBD1. Losses at the gene ends were 7 bases for V and 8 bases for J; bases not matched to a gene: 13. The CDR3 contains 14 residues. The germline gives CDR1 MDHEN, CDR2 SYDVKM.

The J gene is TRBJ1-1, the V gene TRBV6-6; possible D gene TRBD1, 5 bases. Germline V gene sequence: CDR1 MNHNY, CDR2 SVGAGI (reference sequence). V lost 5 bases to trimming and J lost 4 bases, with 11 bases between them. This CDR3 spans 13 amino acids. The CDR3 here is CASSDKTGTEAFF. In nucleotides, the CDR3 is TGTGCCAGCAGTGATAAAACAGGCACTGAAGCTTTCTTT.

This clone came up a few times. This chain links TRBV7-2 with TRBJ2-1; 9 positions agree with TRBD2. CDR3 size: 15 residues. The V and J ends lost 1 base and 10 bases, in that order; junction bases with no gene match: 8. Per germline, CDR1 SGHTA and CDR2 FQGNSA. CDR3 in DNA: TGTGCCAGCAGCTTAGAGGCGGGGGGGCCTTACGAGCAGTTCTTC. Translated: CASSLEAGGPYEQFF.

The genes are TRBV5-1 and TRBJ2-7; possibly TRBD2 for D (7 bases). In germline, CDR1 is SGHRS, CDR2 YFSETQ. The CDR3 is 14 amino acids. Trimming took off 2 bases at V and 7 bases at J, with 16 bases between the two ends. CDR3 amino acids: CASSFWGGREEQYF. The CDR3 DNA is TGCGCCAGCAGCTTTTGGGGGGGCAGGGAAGAGCAGTACTTC.

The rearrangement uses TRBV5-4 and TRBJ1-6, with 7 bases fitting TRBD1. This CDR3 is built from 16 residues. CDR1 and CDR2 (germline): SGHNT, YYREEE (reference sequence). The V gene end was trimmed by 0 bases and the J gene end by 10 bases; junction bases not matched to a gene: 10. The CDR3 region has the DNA TGTGCCAGCAGCTTGGACCTGGACAGGTACTCCTCACCCCTCCACTTT. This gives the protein CASSLDLDRYSSPLHF.

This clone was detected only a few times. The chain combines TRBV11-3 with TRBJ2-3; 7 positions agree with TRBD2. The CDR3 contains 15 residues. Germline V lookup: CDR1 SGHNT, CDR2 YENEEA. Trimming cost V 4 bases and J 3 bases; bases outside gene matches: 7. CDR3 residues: CASSSRGGRTDTQYF. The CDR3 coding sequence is TGTGCCAGCAGCTCCCGAGGCGGGAGAACAGATACGCAGTATTTT.

Here the CDR3 reads CASSLSGGLNSPLHF. For the CDR3, the DNA is TGTGCCAGCAGCTTATCGGGGGGGCTTAATTCACCCCTCCACTTT. The chain carries TRBV7-3 and TRBJ1-6; possible D gene TRBD1, 6 bases. Germline loops: CDR1 SGHTA, CDR2 FQGTGA. The CDR3 covers 15 residues. Trimming pared 2 bases from V and 6 bases from J, leaving 11 bases between.

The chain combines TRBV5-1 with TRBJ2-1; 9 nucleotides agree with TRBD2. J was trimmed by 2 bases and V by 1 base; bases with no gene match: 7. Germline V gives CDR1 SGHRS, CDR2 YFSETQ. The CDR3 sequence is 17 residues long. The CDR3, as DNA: TGCGCCAGCAGCTTGTATTCTAGCGGGGACACCTACAATGAGCAGTTCTTC. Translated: CASSLYSSGDTYNEQFF.

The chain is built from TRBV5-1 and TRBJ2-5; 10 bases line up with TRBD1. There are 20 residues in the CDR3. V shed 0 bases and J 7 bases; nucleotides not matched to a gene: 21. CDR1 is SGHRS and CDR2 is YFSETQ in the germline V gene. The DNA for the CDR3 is TGCGCCAGCAGCTTGGTGAGTTTAACCGGGACAGGGGAAAGAGAAGGGACCCAGTACTTC. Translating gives CASSLVSLTGTGEREGTQYF. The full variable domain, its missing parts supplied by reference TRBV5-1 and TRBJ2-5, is KAGVTQTPRYLIKTRGQQVTLSCSPISGHRSVSWYQQTPGQGLQFLFEYFSETQRNKGNFPGRFSGRQFSNSRSEMNVSTLELGDSALYLCASSLVSLTGTGEREGTQYFGPGTRLLVL.

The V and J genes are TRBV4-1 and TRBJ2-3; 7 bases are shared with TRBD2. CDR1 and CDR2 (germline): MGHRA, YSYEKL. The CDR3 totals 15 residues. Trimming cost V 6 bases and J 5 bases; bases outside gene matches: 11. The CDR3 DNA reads TGCGCCAGCAGTCAAAGGGCGGGAGAGAAAGATACGCAGTATTTT. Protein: CASSQRAGEKDTQYF.

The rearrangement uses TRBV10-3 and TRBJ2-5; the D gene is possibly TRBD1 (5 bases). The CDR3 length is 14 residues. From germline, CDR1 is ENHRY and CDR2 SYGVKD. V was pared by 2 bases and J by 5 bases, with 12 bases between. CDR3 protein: CAISEAGRDETQYF. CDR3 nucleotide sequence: TGTGCCATCAGTGAGGCCGGCAGGGATGAGACCCAGTACTTC.

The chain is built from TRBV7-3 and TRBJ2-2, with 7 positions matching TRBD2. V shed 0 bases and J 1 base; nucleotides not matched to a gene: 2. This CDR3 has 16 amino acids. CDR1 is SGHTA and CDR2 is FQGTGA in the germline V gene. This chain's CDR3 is CASSLTGGKNTGELFF. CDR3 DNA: TGTGCCAGCAGCTTAACGGGGGGGAAGAACACCGGGGAGCTGTTTTTT.

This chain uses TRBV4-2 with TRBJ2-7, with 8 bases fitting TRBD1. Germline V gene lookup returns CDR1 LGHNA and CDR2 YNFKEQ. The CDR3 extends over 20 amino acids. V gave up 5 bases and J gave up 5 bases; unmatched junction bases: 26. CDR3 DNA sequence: TGTGCCAGCAGCAAATTCTCCCTTGCCCATTCAGGGGGCGCGGGGAACGAGCAGTACTTC. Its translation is CASSKFSLAHSGGAGNEQYF.

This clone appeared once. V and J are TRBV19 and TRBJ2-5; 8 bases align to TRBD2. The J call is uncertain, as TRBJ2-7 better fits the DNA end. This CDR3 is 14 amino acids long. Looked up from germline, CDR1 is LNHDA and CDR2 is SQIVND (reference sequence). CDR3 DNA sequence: TGTGCCAGTAGTAAACCGGGACTAGCCTACGAGCAGTACTTC. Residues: CASSKPGLAYEQYF.

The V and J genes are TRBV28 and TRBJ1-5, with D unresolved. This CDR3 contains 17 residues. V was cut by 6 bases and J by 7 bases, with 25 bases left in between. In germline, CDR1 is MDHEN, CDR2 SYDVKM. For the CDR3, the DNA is TGTGCCAGCAGCCGGCCATTAAGGTTCCGCGTGCGGCAGCCCCAGCATTTT. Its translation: CASSRPLRFRVRQPQHF.

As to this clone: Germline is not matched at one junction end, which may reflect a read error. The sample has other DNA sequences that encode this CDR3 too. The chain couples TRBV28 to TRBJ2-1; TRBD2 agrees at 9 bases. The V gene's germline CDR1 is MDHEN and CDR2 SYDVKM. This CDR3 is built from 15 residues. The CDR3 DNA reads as TGTGCCAGTAGTTCTAGCGGGGTCACCTACAATGAGCAGTTCTTC. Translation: CASSSSGVTYNEQFF.

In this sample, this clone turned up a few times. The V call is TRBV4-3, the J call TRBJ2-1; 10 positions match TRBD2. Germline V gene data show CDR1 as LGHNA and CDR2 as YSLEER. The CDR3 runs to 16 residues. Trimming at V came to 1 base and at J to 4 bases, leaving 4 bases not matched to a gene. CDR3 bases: TGCGCCAGCAGCCAAGTGAGGACTAGCGGATACAATGAGCAGTTCTTC. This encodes CASSQVRTSGYNEQFF.

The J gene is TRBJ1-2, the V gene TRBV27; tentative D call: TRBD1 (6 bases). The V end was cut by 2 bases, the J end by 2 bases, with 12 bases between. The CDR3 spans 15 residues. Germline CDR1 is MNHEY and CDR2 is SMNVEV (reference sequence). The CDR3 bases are TGTGCCAGCAGTTTAGAGGGGGGGACCAACTATGGCTACACCTTC. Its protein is CASSLEGGTNYGYTF.

The CDR3 coding sequence is TGTGCCAGCAGCTTGGTTGGCGGCCGACTGTTCTTC. This translates into CASSLVGGRLFF. The J gene is TRBJ2-1, the V gene TRBV11-2; D is unresolved. Between the trimmed V and J ends, which lost 3 bases and 15 bases, there was a span of 15 bases. Germline loops: CDR1 SGHAT, CDR2 FQNNGV. The CDR3 is 12 amino acids.

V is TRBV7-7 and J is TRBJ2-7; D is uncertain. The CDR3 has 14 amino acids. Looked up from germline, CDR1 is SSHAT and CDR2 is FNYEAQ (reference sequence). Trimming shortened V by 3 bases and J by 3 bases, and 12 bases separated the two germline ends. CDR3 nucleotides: TGTGCCAGCAGCTTGATTCAGGCCCTCTACGAGCAGTACTTC. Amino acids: CASSLIQALYEQYF.

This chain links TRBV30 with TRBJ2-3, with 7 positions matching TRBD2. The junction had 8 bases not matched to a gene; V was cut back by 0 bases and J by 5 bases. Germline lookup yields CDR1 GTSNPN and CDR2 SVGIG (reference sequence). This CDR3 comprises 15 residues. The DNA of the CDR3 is TGTGCCTGGAGTGTACGGGCGGGAGAGGGAGATACGCAGTATTTT. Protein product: CAWSVRAGEGDTQYF.

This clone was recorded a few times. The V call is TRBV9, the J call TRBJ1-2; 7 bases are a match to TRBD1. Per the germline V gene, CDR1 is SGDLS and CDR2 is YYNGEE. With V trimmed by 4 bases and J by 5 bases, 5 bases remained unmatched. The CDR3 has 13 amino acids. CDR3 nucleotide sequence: TGTGCCAGCAGCTCAGAGGGGGCTTATGGCTACACCTTC. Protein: CASSSEGAYGYTF.